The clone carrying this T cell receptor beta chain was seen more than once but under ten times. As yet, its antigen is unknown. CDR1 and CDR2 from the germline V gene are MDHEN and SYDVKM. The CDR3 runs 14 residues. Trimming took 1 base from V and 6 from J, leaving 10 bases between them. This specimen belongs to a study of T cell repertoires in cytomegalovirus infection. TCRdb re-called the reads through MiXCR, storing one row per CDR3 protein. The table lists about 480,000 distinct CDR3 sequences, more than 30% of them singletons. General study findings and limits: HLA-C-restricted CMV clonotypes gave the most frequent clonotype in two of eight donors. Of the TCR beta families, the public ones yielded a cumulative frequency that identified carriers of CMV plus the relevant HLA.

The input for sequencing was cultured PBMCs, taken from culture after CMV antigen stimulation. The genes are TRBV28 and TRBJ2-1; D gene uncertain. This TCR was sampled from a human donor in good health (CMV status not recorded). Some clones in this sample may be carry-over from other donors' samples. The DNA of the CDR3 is TGTGCCAGCAGTTTATCAACGACGTTCAATGAGCAGTTCTTC. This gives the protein CASSLSTTFNEQFF. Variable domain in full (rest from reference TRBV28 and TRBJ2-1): DVKVTQSSRYLVKRTGEKVFLECVQDMDHENMFWYRQDPGLGLRLIYFSYDVKMKEKGDIPEGYSVSREKKERFSLILESASTNQTSMYLCASSLSTTFNEQFFGPGTRLTVL.